This passage covers 26 T cell receptor beta chains from one sample sequenced in a study of CD8+ T cells in alopecia areata. RNA extraction was followed by reverse transcription into cDNA, which acted as the sequencing template. Some clones are missing from TCRdb's copy, which holds only in-frame ones; the method was immunoSEQ multiplex PCR. The sample lists 90,000 to 120,000 clones, 59% seen once, with roughly 19% in the top ten. Sequenced material: CD8+ T cells sorted from blood. The origin of the receptors is a human donor in good health.

This clone occurred a few times. The chain joins TRBV6-5 to TRBJ1-1; D possibly corresponds to TRBD1 (5 bases). V was pared by 5 bases and J by 2 bases, with 12 bases between. This CDR3 region has 14 residues. Germline CDR1 and CDR2: MNHEY and SVGAGI. CDR3 sequence: CASSEPGTNTEAFF. CDR3 coding DNA: TGTGCCAGCAGTGAACCCGGGACTAACACTGAAGCTTTCTTT.

The rearrangement uses TRBV29-1 and TRBJ2-7; perhaps TRBD2 as D (6 bases). Germline V gene sequence: CDR1 SQVTM, CDR2 ANQGSEA. CDR3 size: 13 residues. Trimming stripped 6 bases from V and 4 bases from J, with 16 bases between. The CDR3 nucleotides read TGCAGCGTCCGAGACTCGGGGGTATACGAGCAGTACTTC. This sequence encodes CSVRDSGVYEQYF.

The V call is TRBV30, the J call TRBJ1-2, with D unresolved. The V end lost 4 bases, the J end lost 4 bases, and 19 bases lay between the germline ends. Germline values: CDR1 GTSNPN, CDR2 SVGIG (reference sequence). The CDR3 contains 15 residues. CDR3 sequence (DNA): TGTGCCTGGAATGGCTGGGATTTCGCGACCTATGGCTACACCTTC. Residues: CAWNGWDFATYGYTF.

This clone was seen a handful of times. CDR3 region: CASSRVDGQETQYF. The CDR3 DNA reads as TGTGCCAGCAGCCGGGTAGACGGCCAAGAGACCCAGTACTTC. The rearrangement uses TRBV7-9 and TRBJ2-5; no clear D. Per germline, CDR1 SEHNR and CDR2 FQNEAQ (reference sequence). This CDR3 comprises 14 residues. V dropped 5 bases and J dropped 1 base, with 11 bases sitting between them.

The rearrangement joins TRBV19 to TRBJ2-1; D ambiguous. Germline V gives CDR1 LNHDA, CDR2 SQIVND (reference sequence). V lost 3 bases and J lost 8, with 5 bases in between. This CDR3 has 11 residues. The CDR3 loop is CASSIGDEQFF. The DNA of the CDR3 is TGTGCCAGTAGTATTGGCGATGAGCAGTTCTTC.

The chain employs TRBV6-5 and TRBJ1-6, with D maybe TRBD1 (5 bases). The germline V gene encodes CDR1 MNHEY and CDR2 SVGAGI. This CDR3 is built from 16 residues. Trimming removed 4 bases at V and 9 bases at J, with 19 bases between. In nucleotides, the CDR3 is TGTGCCAGCAGTTCCCCCGGACCCCAGGGCGGTTCACCCCTCCACTTT. Translated, it gives CASSSPGPQGGSPLHF.

The V gene is TRBV13, the J gene TRBJ2-1; 14 bases map to TRBD2. Germline V CDR1 and CDR2: PRHDT, FYEKMQ (reference sequence). With V trimmed by 5 bases and J by 8 bases, 5 bases remained unmatched. CDR3 length: 15 residues. In DNA form, the CDR3 reads TGTGCCAGCAGCCGTGGGACTAGCGGGGGCCATGAGCAGTTCTTC. It is translated as CASSRGTSGGHEQFF.

The V call is TRBV29-1, the J call TRBJ2-7, with D unclear. CDR3 size: 12 residues. The V end was cut by 4 bases, the J end by 4 bases, with 11 bases between. Germline V gene sequence: CDR1 SQVTM, CDR2 ANQGSEA. The CDR3 bases are TGCAGCGTTGGAGTTTTCAAGTACGAGCAGTACTTC. It specifies CSVGVFKYEQYF.

CDR3 protein: CASSQEAGLGYEQYF. Here the CDR3 DNA reads TGCGCCAGCAGCCAAGAGGCGGGCCTAGGCTACGAGCAGTACTTC. This chain links TRBV4-3 with TRBJ2-7, with D possibly being TRBD2 (5 bases). This CDR3 comprises 15 residues. Germline lookup yields CDR1 LGHNA and CDR2 YSLEER. V shed 0 bases and J shed 3 bases, with 12 bases lying between them.

CDR3 coding DNA: TGTGCCAGCAGCTTGATAGCGGGGGTTTCCTACGAGCAGTACTTC. It specifies CASSLIAGVSYEQYF. The chain employs TRBV5-6 and TRBJ2-7, with 9 bases identical to TRBD2. With 1 base clipped from V and 1 base from J, the junction kept 3 bases outside the gene matches. Germline-derived CDR1 and CDR2 are SGHDT and YYEEEE. This CDR3 spans 15 amino acids.

This clone was observed a handful of times. The rearrangement joins TRBV29-1 to TRBJ2-1; 11 bases line up with TRBD1. This CDR3 is built from 13 residues. CDR1 is SQVTM and CDR2 is ANQGSEA in the germline V gene. J gave up 9 bases and V 7 bases, and 8 bases lay outside the gene matches. CDR3 protein: CSAKDRGRLEQFF. The CDR3 DNA follows: TGCAGCGCTAAGGACAGGGGGCGTCTTGAGCAGTTCTTC.

The chain links TRBV4-3 to TRBJ2-5; TRBD2 aligns across 10 bases. CDR3 length: 18 residues. The germline CDR1 and CDR2 sequences are LGHNA and YSLEER. V dropped 0 bases and J dropped 3; count of bases not matched to a gene: 10. CDR3 loop: CASSQDLYPGLAEETQYF. The CDR3 DNA reads as TGCGCCAGCAGCCAAGATCTTTACCCCGGACTAGCGGAAGAGACCCAGTACTTC.

Here the CDR3 reads CASSSSLASYEQYF. In nucleotides, the CDR3 is TGTGCCAGCAGTTCGAGCTTGGCCTCCTACGAGCAGTACTTC. The chain uses TRBV6-5 and TRBJ2-7; D unclear. The length of the CDR3 is 14 residues. Trimming pared 4 bases from V and 0 bases from J, leaving 10 bases between. The germline V gene encodes CDR1 MNHEY and CDR2 SVGAGI.

This sequence joins TRBV5-6 and TRBJ2-1; 8 nucleotides line up with TRBD1. Germline V gene sequence: CDR1 SGHDT, CDR2 YYEEEE. This CDR3 contains 14 residues. J gave up 6 bases and V 6 bases, and 8 bases lay outside the gene matches. CDR3 nucleotide sequence: TGTGCCAGCAACTCCGGGACAGGACCCAATGAGCAGTTCTTC. As protein: CASNSGTGPNEQFF.

This chain's CDR3 is CASGTHNRVSPLHF. CDR3 DNA: TGTGCTAGTGGTACGCACAACAGGGTTTCACCCCTCCACTTT. V is TRBV12-5 and J is TRBJ1-6; D may be TRBD1 (6 bases). This CDR3 is built from 14 residues. Germline V lookup: CDR1 LGHNT, CDR2 FRNRAP. Trimming cost V 5 bases and J 9 bases, with 14 bases left between them. The full variable domain, in which reference TRBV12-5 and TRBJ1-6 provide the parts outside the CDR3, is DARVTQTPRHKVTEMGQEVTMRCQPILGHNTVFWYRQTMMQGLELLAYFRNRAPLDDSGMPKDRFSAEMPDATLATLKIQPSEPRDSAVYFCASGTHNRVSPLHFGNGTRLTVT.

CDR3 in DNA: TGTGCCGCTCGTCAGGGCAGGCCCCTTTGGAAGCAGTACTTC. Translation: CAARQGRPLWKQYF. The chain combines TRBV10-3 with TRBJ2-7; tentative D call: TRBD1 (5 bases). Germline V gene data show CDR1 as ENHRY and CDR2 as SYGVKD. The germline V and J ends were trimmed by 11 bases and 8 bases, with 25 bases remaining between them. CDR3 length: 14 residues.

The V call is TRBV19, the J call TRBJ2-7; TRBD1 matches at 11 bases. Germline V gene lookup returns CDR1 LNHDA and CDR2 SQIVND (reference sequence). Unmatched junction bases numbered 3, after V lost 3 bases and J lost 2 bases. CDR3 length equals 15 residues. CDR3 DNA: TGTGCCAGTAGTATGGGGACAGGGGGACCCTACGAGCAGTACTTC. Its protein product is CASSMGTGGPYEQYF. Together with reference TRBV19 and TRBJ2-7, the CDR3 gives the full variable domain: DGGITQSPKYLFRKEGQNVTLSCEQNLNHDAMYWYRQDPGQGLRLIYYSQIVNDFQKGDIAEGYSVSREKKESFPLTVTSAQKNPTAFYLCASSMGTGGPYEQYFGPGTRLTVT.

The chain carries TRBV9 and TRBJ2-5; the match to TRBD2 covers 10 bases. The CDR3 covers 16 residues. CDR1 and CDR2 from the germline V gene are SGDLS and YYNGEE. V was pared by 3 bases and J by 1 base, with 6 bases of the junction left unmatched. CDR3 sequence (DNA): TGTGCCAGCAGCGACCGACTAGCGGGTTTCCAAGAGACCCAGTACTTC. It yields the protein CASSDRLAGFQETQYF.

CDR3 region: CASAPADNYGYTF. CDR3 nucleotides: TGTGCCAGCGCACCCGCAGACAACTATGGCTACACCTTC. This rearrangement joins TRBV6-1 to TRBJ1-2; D unresolved. The length of the CDR3 is 13 residues. Per germline, CDR1 MNHNS and CDR2 SASEGT. V lost 8 bases and J 2 bases, leaving 12 bases between the germline ends.

The V gene is TRBV15, the J gene TRBJ2-5; TRBD2 matches 7 bases. Germline assignment: CDR1 LNHNV and CDR2 YYDKDF (reference sequence). Trimming took 7 bases from V and 8 from J; bases not matched to a gene: 13. The CDR3 consists of 14 residues. CDR3 in DNA: TGTGCCACCACGGGAGGCCTTGCCGCCGGAACCCAGTACTTC. Encoded protein: CATTGGLAAGTQYF.

This chain joins TRBV9 and TRBJ2-2; unclear D gene. V shed 0 bases and J shed 0 bases, with 12 bases lying between them. The CDR3 has 17 residues. The germline V gene has CDR1 SGDLS and CDR2 YYNGEE. DNA for the CDR3: TGTGCCAGCAGCGTAGCTCGGGCAGCCGCGAACACCGGGGAGCTGTTTTTT. This translates into CASSVARAAANTGELFF.

The gene calls are TRBV29-1 and TRBJ2-2; D perhaps matches TRBD1 (5 bases). The CDR3 is 17 amino acids. Trimming shortened V by 3 bases and J by 8 bases, and 25 bases separated the two germline ends. The V gene's germline CDR1 is SQVTM and CDR2 ANQGSEA. The CDR3 region has the DNA TGCAGCGTTGACTTGGGGCCGAGCAAGAACTACGAGGGGGAGCTGTTTTTT. Protein product: CSVDLGPSKNYEGELFF.

The table lists this clone with a count of one. This chain uses TRBV5-6 with TRBJ2-7; 8 nucleotides match TRBD1. Germline trimming cut 7 bases from V and 6 bases from J; bases unmatched to any gene: 12. Germline CDR1 reads SGHDT; CDR2 reads YYEEEE. This CDR3 has 14 amino acids. The CDR3 nucleotides are TGTGCCAGCGAGACCGGGACAGGACTTTCCGAGCAGTACTTC. It translates to CASETGTGLSEQYF.

The chain links TRBV9 to TRBJ2-7; D is undetermined. Trimming pared 0 bases from V and 0 bases from J, leaving 4 bases between. The CDR3 spans 13 residues. Germline CDR1 reads SGDLS; CDR2 reads YYNGEE. In nucleotides, the CDR3 is TGTGCCAGCAGCGTAGGGGGCTCCTACGAGCAGTACTTC. Translated, it gives CASSVGGSYEQYF.

This clone was recorded once. This rearrangement joins TRBV5-1 to TRBJ1-2, with D unresolved. This CDR3 comprises 16 residues. The germline V and J ends were trimmed by 1 base and 2 bases, with 15 bases remaining between them. Germline V gene data show CDR1 as SGHRS and CDR2 as YFSETQ. CDR3 DNA sequence: TGCGCCAGCAGCTTGCTCGCCCCGTATAGCAACTATGGCTACACCTTC. Translation: CASSLLAPYSNYGYTF.

Only a few counts were recorded for this clone. The gene calls are TRBV9 and TRBJ1-1; D is undetermined. The CDR3 has 13 residues. The V end lost 0 bases, the J end lost 3 bases, and 6 bases lay between the germline ends. CDR1 is SGDLS, CDR2 YYNGEE, per germline. CDR3 DNA: TGTGCCAGCAGCGTAGCTACTGACACTGAAGCTTTCTTT. Amino acid sequence: CASSVATDTEAFF. The full variable domain, its missing parts supplied by reference TRBV9 and TRBJ1-1, is DSGVTQTPKHLITATGQRVTLRCSPRSGDLSVYWYQQSLDQGLQFLIQYYNGEERAKGNILERFSAQQFPDLHSELNLSSLELGDSALYFCASSVATDTEAFFGQGTRLTVV.